One sample yielded the 8 T cell receptor beta chains listed below, sequenced in a study of control samples from healthy donors and cancer patients. Produced via immunoSEQ multiplex PCR; TCRdb's table is partial and in-frame only. The sample holds fewer than 200,000 clones; 90% to 95% are singletons and the top ten take approximately 15%. Input material: PBMCs. The receptors here all came from a man in his 60s with colorectal cancer.

The chain links TRBV28 to TRBJ2-7; possibly TRBD2 for D (6 bases). This CDR3 has 13 amino acids. In germline, CDR1 is MDHEN, CDR2 SYDVKM. V dropped 8 bases and J dropped 0 bases, with 11 bases sitting between them. The CDR3 DNA is TGTGCCAGCCGGGAGCCGAGCTCCTACGAGCAGTACTTC. This translates into CASREPSSYEQYF.

This chain uses TRBV27 with TRBJ2-7; tentative D call: TRBD1 (5 bases). CDR1 is MNHEY and CDR2 is SMNVEV in the germline V gene (reference sequence). The V end was cut by 6 bases, the J end by 1 base, with 13 bases between. This CDR3 has 14 amino acids. Here the CDR3 DNA reads TGTGCCAGCAGCCCAACACAGGTGTCCTACGAGCAGTACTTC. This sequence encodes CASSPTQVSYEQYF.

This chain uses TRBV3-1 (or the pseudogene TRBV3-2) with TRBJ2-7; tentatively, D is TRBD2 (6 bases). This CDR3 spans 13 amino acids. The germline CDR1 and CDR2 sequences are LGHDT and YNNKEL (reference sequence). Between the trimmed V and J ends, which lost 3 bases and 3 bases, there was a span of 9 bases. In DNA, the CDR3 is TGTGCCAGCAGCCAGACCGGGGGCTACGAGCAGTACTTC. Translated, it gives CASSQTGGYEQYF.

The chain joins TRBV10-3 to TRBJ1-1, with 12 bases lining up with TRBD1. Trimming removed 9 bases from V and 3 bases from J; junction bases left unmatched: 5. The CDR3 runs 14 residues. Germline V gene data show CDR1 as ENHRY and CDR2 as SYGVKD. The CDR3 coding sequence is TGTGCCATGGGGACAGGGGGCGCGGACACTGAAGCTTTCTTT. Amino acid sequence: CAMGTGGADTEAFF.

The table lists this clone with a few counts. J is TRBJ1-3 and V is TRBV3-1 (or the pseudogene TRBV3-2); the D gene is possibly TRBD1 (5 bases). The V end lost 4 bases, the J end lost 7 bases, and 26 bases lay between the germline ends. The CDR3 is 18 residues long. Germline assignment: CDR1 LGHDT and CDR2 YNNKEL (reference sequence). The CDR3 DNA follows: TGTGCCAGCAGCCTAACGTATGGGACTCCTACTCTCTGGAACACCATATATTTT. Its protein is CASSLTYGTPTLWNTIYF.

The chain couples TRBV6-5 to TRBJ1-1; 9 bases fit TRBD1. The germline V gene encodes CDR1 MNHEY and CDR2 SVGAGI. Trimming at V came to 4 bases and at J to 5 bases, leaving 8 bases not matched to a gene. The CDR3 loop spans 15 amino acids. The CDR3 loop reads CASSSLQGARTEAFF. The DNA of the CDR3 is TGTGCCAGCAGTTCCCTACAGGGGGCGCGGACTGAAGCTTTCTTT.

The chain employs TRBV2 and TRBJ2-7; 9 bases fit TRBD1. Germline CDR1 is SNHLY and CDR2 is FYNNEI. The CDR3 sequence is 13 residues long. J was trimmed by 6 bases and V by 7 bases; bases with no gene match: 7. The CDR3 bases are TGTGCCAGCACCGAGGACAGGGGCGGCGAGCAGTACTTC. Encoded protein: CASTEDRGGEQYF.

V gene TRBV6-1 combines with J gene TRBJ1-1, with D unclear. Germline lookup yields CDR1 MNHNS and CDR2 SASEGT. This CDR3 comprises 15 residues. Trimming shortened V by 2 bases and J by 2 bases, and 12 bases separated the two germline ends. Here the CDR3 reads CASSEYGVRNTEAFF. DNA for the CDR3: TGTGCCAGCAGTGAATATGGGGTCCGCAACACTGAAGCTTTCTTT.